This T cell receptor beta chain was recovered during a study of cytomegalovirus exposure and HLA in healthy donors (dated by TCRdb to about 2017). A note on the overall study: An earlier analysis of approximately 590 of the donors reported approximately 270 Gb of sequence data and roughly 110 million unique TCR beta sequences from 150 million to 200 million T cells. About 280 gigabases of sequencing data and around 88 million unique TCR sequences made up an early release that covered 500 to 650 HLA-typed donors. Among the roughly 390 genotyped donors, under 90% belonged to the genetic ancestry cluster associated with self-reported Caucasian donors. The study was designed to test whether signatures of past pathogen exposure could be identified by cataloging public T cell receptors. Using immunosequencing, the study profiled T cell repertoires from fewer than 850 subjects and related those repertoires to cytomegalovirus serostatus. Along with the roughly 670-subject first cohort, a separate validation cohort of more than 90 different subjects was used. To predict cytomegalovirus infection status, the study brought together high-throughput TCR immunosequencing, statistical association of individual TCRs with disease status, and machine learning. A later analysis re-examined previously published TCR beta repertoires from more than 650 donors and added high-resolution HLA genotyping to investigate patterns of TCR occurrence. In the later analysis, no new phenotypic data were used to find candidate immune exposures; instead, reliance was placed on TCR beta sequences and their occurrence across donors. In an earlier analysis of 500 to 650 of the donors, high-throughput TCR beta sequencing was used to judge whether each TCR beta V gene segment behaved as functional or pseudogenic. Donor age, sex, ethnicity and CMV serostatus were compiled together with the repertoire data. In a later genetic analysis, genome-wide SNP genotypes for about 55% of the roughly 700 donors were used, and that subset was treated as a discovery cohort. Every discovery cohort repertoire had been produced on one sequencing platform. Both class I and class II loci were covered by HLA typing, at four-digit resolution. Typing coverage varied by locus: 629-630 donors for A, B, C, DRB1 and DQB1; about 520 for DQA1; approximately 570 for DPA1; about 450 for DPB1. Roughly 5 DR-DQ haplotypes were handled as single units for association and clustering, since linkage in the cohort was strong. Among around 400 genotyped donors of the cohort, an average of around 250,000 unique TCR beta nucleotide sequences was sequenced per donor, of which about 18% were non-productive. Broader findings and caveats from the paper: An earlier analysis of 587 of the donors showed that most TCR beta V segments appeared in productive rearrangements either about 87% or about 30% of the time, which broadly matched IMGT annotations. Sequencing depth was assumed to be roughly uniform across donors in the presence/absence analyses, though that assumption may not hold. Across donors, most TCR sequences were observed very rarely, whereas some public TCRs were present in many individuals. According to a later analysis, parvovirus B19, influenza, CMV and Epstein-Barr virus appeared linked to several top co-occurrence clusters. Because the 87-base-pair reads could not distinguish some IMGT-functional V segments, including TRBV6-2 and TRBV6-3, those segments were excluded. In a later analysis, about 16,000 TCR beta sequences were associated with specific HLA alleles at a false discovery rate of 0.05. Only TCR beta chains were sequenced in this cohort, and the absence of alpha or paired-chain data limited detectable features. In a later genetic analysis, fewer N-insertions in productive TCRs were reported among donors in an Asian-associated ancestry cluster than the approximately 670-donor mean. Three of the identified cytomegalovirus-associated TCR beta chains were confirmed in vitro to be specific for cytomegalovirus antigens. According to the authors, the approach could potentially be generalized to other disease states and immunological phenotypes. The classifier was reported to diagnose cytomegalovirus status with high specificity and sensitivity in both the original cohort and the validation cohort. In a later analysis, most CMV-associated TCR beta chains were found to appear HLA-restricted, with HLA associations seemingly driven largely by CMV exposure. Because HLA typing was missing for some donors at each locus, association tests included only the typed subset. The earlier analysis of fewer than 750 of the donors excluded approximately 17 rarely observed V segments, including chromosome 9 orphons, because counts were too low. A cluster of highly shared sequence variants was judged likely to be a technical artifact of the sequencing pipeline. The study listed 150 to 200 TCR beta chains as associated with cytomegalovirus. Assigning TCR associations to individual alleles was difficult when HLA alleles, especially DR and DQ, strongly co-occurred. An association between a missense DCLRE1C variant and V-gene and J-gene trimming of TCR beta chains was found in a later genetic analysis and replicated in an independent cohort. The only immune exposure information available for the cohort was CMV serostatus. Linkage disequilibrium might explain the correlated functional status among segregating V segments, but an unknown experimental factor could not be ruled out. In a later analysis, HLA-associated TCR beta chains showed more clonal expansion and lower generation probabilities than non-associated chains that were equally common. A further reported finding was that TCR beta sequences accurately predicted the HLA-A and HLA-B alleles for most subjects in the first cohort. According to a later analysis, TCR association rates differed among HLA loci, with DRB1 alleles showing the most associated TCRs and HLA-C alleles showing the fewest.

Turning to this clone: Its antigen has not been determined. No much larger clone is present one base from it, and per-base qualities are unavailable.

Library preparation employed the immunoSEQ multiplex PCR assay. For the multiplex PCR, a mixture combining 60 forward primers for TCR Vbeta segments and 13 reverse primers for TCR Jbeta segments was used. Amplification of the CDR3 region of rearranged TCR beta genes was performed with a multiplex PCR assay on genomic DNA. The Illumina HiSeq System was used to sequence the amplified TCR beta libraries as 87-base-pair reads. Per the source publication's procedure: Across the 600 to 700 repertoires, a later analysis counted approximately 75 million unique TCR beta chains, around 11 million of which were shared by at least two donors. To remove PCR and sequencing errors, raw reads were error-corrected and collapsed into unique sequences using a nearest-neighbor algorithm that merged closely related sequences. V, D and J gene segments were assigned by aligning CDR3 sequences to IMGT reference sequences. Each retained sequence needed at least a six-nucleotide match to both a V gene segment and a J gene segment. Rearrangements were called productive when the CDR3 lacked stop codons and stayed in frame with V and J; all others were non-productive. CDR3 was defined according to IMGT convention as the region running from the second conserved V-encoded cysteine to the conserved J-encoded phenylalanine. In an earlier analysis of 587 of the donors, sequences lacking an unambiguous match to a single V gene segment were excluded. In an earlier analysis of approximately 590 of the donors, V segments were called functional above 56.7% productive rearrangements and were called segregating when the between-donor standard deviation exceeded 5%. A statistical classification framework was built for diagnosing cytomegalovirus status from the catalog of TCR beta chain sequences. V and J gene assignment, in a later analysis, came from comparing TCR nucleotide sequences with IMGT/GENE-DB human TR gene sequences. A later analysis assigned CDR3 sequences and most-parsimonious VDJ recombination scenarios with the TCRdist pipeline. A later analysis defined each TCR beta chain by its CDR3 amino acid sequence plus V-gene family, and excluded reads lacking a unique V-gene family. In a later analysis, 550 to 650 highly shared, low-generation-probability nucleotide sequences were removed to address suspected cross-contamination and a sequencing artifact. A later analysis calculated a clonal expansion index for each public chain from normalized within-repertoire ranks of inferred template counts. In a later analysis, generation probabilities were computed using a VDJ recombination model fitted to out-of-frame rearrangements, and the results were checked against IGoR. Hypergeometric tests were used in a later analysis to score TCR-TCR, TCR-HLA and TCR-CMV co-occurrence, with a repertoire-size bias correction applied to the TCR pairs. To estimate false discovery rates, a later analysis permuted the HLA or CMV assignments 20 times. In a later analysis, co-occurring TCRs were grouped using DBSCAN, and TCRdist sequence similarity was added for clustering within HLA-allele-positive subsets. Repertoires with fewer than 30,000 or more than 120,000 public chains, plus five repertoires with anomalous nucleotide sharing, were excluded from co-occurrence clustering. The table was pulled from immuneACCESS by TCRdb, which kept in-frame rearrangements only. Such tables lose some clones; where checked, under half of the loss comes from unresolved V genes, and the rest has no known cause. That table is the source of V, J and clone size, and D and trimming were worked out from the DNA. The sample data list over 150,000 clones, and approximately 85% of these were observed just once. Of the sample, 1.5% to 1.7% is held by the ten largest clones.

The germline V gene specifies SGHTA as CDR1 and FQGNSA as CDR2. There are 15 amino acids in the CDR3, from cysteine to phenylalanine inclusive. The DNA shown is the 45-base CDR3, in frame from base 1. Germline trimming: 1 base from V, 2 bases from J; junction bases outside gene matches: 5. The cohort comprised under 700 healthy bone marrow donors. At the time of sampling, every cohort member was nominally healthy, though immune exposures that went unrecorded were likely present. The donor tested CMV seropositive, placing the donor among the 250 to 350 seropositive members of the cohort. Every donor gave a peripheral blood sample, and the peripheral blood mononuclear cells from that sample were used for TCR beta sequencing. Genomic DNA was extracted from the blood cell samples with the Qiagen DNeasy Blood Extraction Kit.

This chain is built from TRBV7-2 and TRBJ2-7, with 7 bases in between that match TRBD1. The specimen was PBMCs. The receptor was derived from a girl aged 5-17 years in good health and CMV-seropositive. The DNA reads as follows: TGTGCCAGCAGCTTAGAAGGGGGCCAAACCTACGAGCAGTACTTC. The resulting protein is CASSLEGGQTYEQYF.